These 10 T cell receptor beta chains originate from one sample sequenced in a study of blood T cell repertoires in COVID-19. Some clones are missing from TCRdb's copy, which holds only in-frame ones; the method was immunoSEQ multiplex PCR. The sample holds some 30,000 clones; around 87% are singletons and the top ten take more than 10%. The specimen was peripheral blood. All receptors come from a human donor in a cohort sampled during active COVID-19. The donor label of this sample is uncertain.

The CDR3 is CASSQQPGLAGGIDTQYF. DNA for the CDR3: TGTGCCAGCAGCCAGCAGCCGGGACTAGCGGGAGGAATAGATACGCAGTATTTT. J is TRBJ2-3 and V is TRBV4-2; 15 nucleotides line up with TRBD2. Germline lookup yields CDR1 LGHNA and CDR2 YNFKEQ. The CDR3 loop spans 18 amino acids. V was pared by 3 bases and J by 5 bases, with 9 bases of the junction left unmatched.

The CDR3 loop reads CASSPSLLRGAYNEQFF. DNA for the CDR3: TGTGCCAGCAGCCCCAGCCTTCTGCGGGGGGCCTACAATGAGCAGTTCTTC. This chain joins TRBV5-4 and TRBJ2-1; 8 nucleotides line up with TRBD2. J was trimmed by 2 bases and V by 4 bases; bases with no gene match: 11. This CDR3 comprises 17 residues. CDR1 and CDR2 from the germline V gene are SGHNT and YYREEE (reference sequence).

V usage is TRBV2 and J usage is TRBJ2-7; 12 bases fit TRBD2. The CDR3 contains 17 residues. The J segment lost 3 bases and the V segment lost 4 bases, leaving 10 bases of the junction unmatched. Germline values: CDR1 SNHLY, CDR2 FYNNEI. This chain's CDR3 is CASSVTFLAGGIYEQYF. The CDR3 nucleotides read TGTGCCAGCAGTGTTACCTTTCTAGCGGGAGGGATCTACGAGCAGTACTTC.

This chain connects TRBV11-3 to TRBJ2-3; D not resolved. V dropped 5 bases and J dropped 2 bases, with 11 bases sitting between them. CDR1 and CDR2 from the germline V gene are SGHNT and YENEEA. The CDR3 has 14 residues. The chain's CDR3 is CASSKQSPTDTQYF. The CDR3, as DNA: TGTGCCAGCAGCAAACAGAGCCCCACAGATACGCAGTATTTT. Full variable domain (remainder filled in from reference TRBV11-3 and TRBJ2-3): EAGVVQSPRYKIIEKKQPVAFWCNPISGHNTLYWYLQNLGQGPELLIRYENEEAVDDSQLPKDRFSAERLKGVDSTLKIQPAELGDSAVYLCASSKQSPTDTQYFGPGTRLTVL.

On this clone itself: The conserved closing phenylalanine or tryptophan is absent in this CDR3, likely reflecting a read error. The DNA is omitted, as the CDR3 cannot be located on it reliably, and the CDR3 follows TCRdb's listing. The CDR3 protein is CASTPEGTAN. The chain couples TRBV6-5 to TRBJ1-6. Both ends counted, the CDR3 spans 10 residues. The V gene's germline CDR1 is MNHEY and CDR2 SVGAGI.

The J gene is TRBJ2-5, the V gene TRBV15; TRBD2 is a possible D gene (5 bases). The ends were cut back, 0 bases at V and 2 bases at J, with 7 bases in the middle. There are 14 residues in the CDR3. Germline CDR1 LNHNV, CDR2 YYDKDF (reference sequence). This CDR3 is CATSRERVQETQYF. The CDR3 DNA reads TGTGCCACCAGCAGAGAGAGGGTTCAAGAGACCCAGTACTTC.

J is TRBJ1-5 and V is TRBV6-6; D perhaps matches TRBD1 (6 bases). Germline CDR1 is MNHNY and CDR2 is SVGAGI (reference sequence). The ends were cut back, 5 bases at V and 0 bases at J, with 14 bases in the middle. The CDR3 loop spans 16 amino acids. For the CDR3, the DNA is TGTGCCAGCAGTGCCCACAGGGTAGATAGCAATCAGCCCCAGCATTTT. This sequence encodes CASSAHRVDSNQPQHF.

V is TRBV11-2 and J is TRBJ2-7; no reliable D call. Germline CDR1 SGHAT, CDR2 FQNNGV. The germline V and J ends were trimmed by 5 bases and 1 base, with 9 bases remaining between them. The CDR3 has 13 amino acids. The chain's CDR3 is CASSHTTSYEQYF. The DNA for the CDR3 is TGTGCCAGCAGCCATACAACGTCCTACGAGCAGTACTTC. The whole variable domain, filled in from reference TRBV11-2 and TRBJ2-7, reads EAGVAQSPRYKIIEKRQSVAFWCNPISGHATLYWYQQILGQGPKLLIQFQNNGVVDDSQLPKDRFSAERLKGVDSTLKIQPAKLEDSAVYLCASSHTTSYEQYFGPGTRLTVT.

The chain couples TRBV9 to TRBJ2-7, with 9 bases fitting TRBD2. CDR3 length: 16 amino acids. Germline V gene data show CDR1 as SGDLS and CDR2 as YYNGEE. V was clipped by 0 bases and J by 5 bases; unmatched bases: 9. The CDR3 nucleotides read TGTGCCAGCAGCGTAGCGGGGACTAGCAGAAGAAACGAGCAGTACTTC. Translating gives CASSVAGTSRRNEQYF.

The rearrangement links TRBV5-1 to TRBJ1-4; no clear D. CDR1 and CDR2 from the germline V gene are SGHRS and YFSETQ. The CDR3 has 14 amino acids. V was clipped by 2 bases and J by 5 bases, with 10 bases between them. CDR3 nucleotide sequence: TGCGCCAGCAGCTTCCTGGGCCACAATGAAAAACTGTTTTTT. Its protein is CASSFLGHNEKLFF.